These 16 T cell receptor beta chains were sequenced from one sample in a study of blood T cell repertoires in COVID-19. Libraries were prepared by immunoSEQ multiplex PCR; TCRdb keeps only in-frame clonotypes and omits some of them. The table includes roughly 400,000 clones, 85% to 90% detected once. Sample: PBMCs or T cells enriched from blood (not recorded which). These TCRs come from a woman aged 50 to 60 who had recovered from COVID-19.

V is TRBV7-2 and J is TRBJ1-1, with TRBD1 matching 8 bases. Germline assignment: CDR1 SGHTA and CDR2 FQGNSA. The CDR3 length is 16 residues. V was pared by 2 bases and J by 5 bases, with 10 bases of the junction left unmatched. The CDR3 region is CASSLNPNRGVTEAFF. CDR3 DNA: TGTGCCAGCAGCTTAAATCCTAACAGGGGGGTGACTGAAGCTTTCTTT.

The chain uses TRBV20-1 and TRBJ1-1; D is perhaps TRBD1 (5 bases). Trimming stripped 3 bases from V and 8 bases from J, with 19 bases between. CDR3 length equals 14 residues. Germline V gene sequence: CDR1 DFQATT, CDR2 SNEGSKA (reference sequence). In nucleotides, the CDR3 is TGCAGTGCTAGTCCCGGGACTCCGAGTAGAGAAGCTTTCTTT. It yields the protein CSASPGTPSREAFF.

This chain links TRBV3-1 (or the pseudogene TRBV3-2) with TRBJ1-1; D uncertain. Between the trimmed V and J ends, which lost 0 bases and 5 bases, there was a span of 19 bases. Germline CDR1 reads LGHDT; CDR2 reads YNNKEL (reference sequence). There are 17 residues in the CDR3. CDR3 loop: CASSQDGGEFMSTEAFF. CDR3 coding DNA: TGTGCCAGCAGCCAAGATGGCGGGGAGTTCATGAGTACTGAAGCTTTCTTT.

The chain employs TRBV28 and TRBJ1-2; D gene uncertain. Germline CDR1 MDHEN, CDR2 SYDVKM. Trimming removed 6 bases from V and 3 bases from J, with 14 bases in between. The CDR3 spans 14 residues. CDR3 sequence reads: CASSSTSHDYGYTF. For the CDR3, the DNA is TGTGCCAGCAGCTCTACCTCGCATGACTATGGCTACACCTTC.

The rearrangement joins TRBV7-2 to TRBJ1-1; no definite D call. There are 14 residues in the CDR3. Per germline, CDR1 SGHTA and CDR2 FQGNSA. Trimming took 7 bases from V and 1 from J, leaving 13 bases between them. The CDR3 reads CASKSRFSNTEAFF. The DNA for the CDR3 is TGTGCCAGCAAATCCAGGTTTTCGAACACTGAAGCTTTCTTT.

This clone has a handful of counts. The same CDR3 also results from other DNA sequences found in this sample. The chain carries TRBV5-6 and TRBJ1-2; 11 bases are a match to TRBD1. Germline assignment: CDR1 SGHDT and CDR2 YYEEEE. This CDR3 has 14 residues. Germline trimming cut 3 bases from V and 7 bases from J; bases unmatched to any gene: 5. The CDR3 is CASSYGTGGSGYTF. The DNA for the CDR3 is TGTGCCAGCAGCTATGGGACAGGGGGATCTGGCTACACCTTC.

This clone occurred a few times. V is TRBV7-9 and J is TRBJ1-1; D remains ambiguous. CDR3 length: 11 amino acids. V gave up 5 bases and J gave up 6 bases, with 7 bases separating them. CDR1 SEHNR and CDR2 FQNEAQ come from the germline V gene (reference sequence). The CDR3 DNA is TGTGCCAGCAGCACCCGCGCTGAAGCTTTCTTT. Its translation: CASSTRAEAFF.

This clone was seen once. The CDR3 nucleotides read TGCGCCAGCAGCCAAGATTTCAGACAGGGCAGGATGGAGCAGTACTTC. It is translated as CASSQDFRQGRMEQYF. The V gene is TRBV4-3, the J gene TRBJ2-7, with 7 bases fitting TRBD1. Looked up from germline, CDR1 is LGHNA and CDR2 is YSLEER. Trimming removed 0 bases from V and 7 bases from J; junction bases left unmatched: 12. This CDR3 has 16 amino acids.

The chain couples TRBV18 to TRBJ1-4; D may be TRBD1 (5 bases). Trimming took off 3 bases at V and 2 bases at J, with 22 bases between the two ends. Per the germline V gene, CDR1 is KGHSH and CDR2 is LQKENI. The CDR3 is made up of 19 amino acids. The CDR3 DNA reads TGTGCCAGCTCACCCGGGGAGGGGCGAACTTTTTCCACTAATGAAAAACTGTTTTTT. It codes for CASSPGEGRTFSTNEKLFF.

This clone was observed a few times. The gene calls are TRBV19 and TRBJ2-7; 7 nucleotides agree with TRBD1. Germline CDR1 reads LNHDA; CDR2 reads SQIVND (reference sequence). V shed 3 bases, J shed 3 bases, and the junction held 8 bases outside the gene matches. This CDR3 is 15 amino acids long. CDR3 region: CASSIEGQSYYEQYF. The CDR3 DNA is TGTGCCAGTAGTATCGAGGGACAGTCCTACTACGAGCAGTACTTC.

V and J are TRBV19 and TRBJ2-5; 7 bases fit TRBD1. There are 13 residues in the CDR3. V lost 6 bases, J lost 5 bases, and 6 bases stayed unmatched. CDR1 is LNHDA, CDR2 SQIVND, per germline (reference sequence). The CDR3 loop is CASSQGVVETQYF. The CDR3 region has the DNA TGTGCCAGTAGCCAGGGGGTAGTGGAGACCCAGTACTTC. The variable domain in full, with the rest retrieved from reference TRBV19 and TRBJ2-5, is DGGITQSPKYLFRKEGQNVTLSCEQNLNHDAMYWYRQDPGQGLRLIYYSQIVNDFQKGDIAEGYSVSREKKESFPLTVTSAQKNPTAFYLCASSQGVVETQYFGPGTRLLVL.

This chain joins TRBV20-1 and TRBJ1-1; 8 bases map to TRBD1. Germline V CDR1 and CDR2: DFQATT, SNEGSKA (reference sequence). V was clipped by 3 bases and J by 1 base; unmatched bases: 4. The CDR3 runs to 14 residues. The CDR3 is CSASQGTGNTEAFF. CDR3 nucleotide sequence: TGCAGTGCTAGTCAGGGGACAGGGAACACTGAAGCTTTCTTT.

This chain connects TRBV4-1 to TRBJ1-5; D unresolved. V was shortened by 0 bases and J by 2 bases, with 8 bases between the two germline ends. The CDR3 totals 15 residues. In germline, CDR1 is MGHRA, CDR2 YSYEKL. For the CDR3, the DNA is TGCGCCAGCAGCCAAGATCCGCAGGGCAATCAGCCCCAGCATTTT. The encoded protein is CASSQDPQGNQPQHF.

The chain is built from TRBV5-1 and TRBJ1-6, with unresolved D. The CDR3 has 13 residues. Germline V gene lookup returns CDR1 SGHRS and CDR2 YFSETQ. V was shortened by 5 bases and J by 8 bases, with 11 bases between the two germline ends. CDR3 nucleotide sequence: TGCGCCAGCAGTACTCGGAGAGATTCACCCCTCCACTTT. This codes for CASSTRRDSPLHF.

The chain has TRBV6-5 and TRBJ1-2, with D perhaps matching TRBD1 (5 bases). This CDR3 contains 12 residues. CDR1 is MNHEY and CDR2 is SVGAGI in the germline V gene. The ends were cut back, 10 bases at V and 7 bases at J, with 16 bases in the middle. CDR3 in DNA: TGTGCCACCACCGAGACAGCCTCTGGCTACACCTTC. Its translation is CATTETASGYTF.

This rearrangement joins TRBV12-3 or TRBV12-4 to TRBJ1-1, with 7 bases identical to TRBD1. Trimming cost V 2 bases and J 7 bases; bases outside gene matches: 1. This CDR3 is built from 12 residues. The CDR3 DNA follows: TGTGCCAGCAGTTTATACAGGGGTGAAGCTTTCTTT. As protein: CASSLYRGEAFF.